This T cell receptor beta chain stems from a study of blood T cell repertoires in COVID-19. The overall study: The study counted Cohort 3 donors as recovered given two negative PCRs, clearance, or symptom resolution. Acute-phase and convalescent COVID-19 samples originated in the United States, Italy and Spain. PBMCs, B-cell-depleted T cells, or T cells were the source of the cDNA or gDNA that made up the material.

Participant-given clinical history determined each cohort assignment. The table came from immunoSEQ multiplex PCR; TCRdb's copy has only in-frame clones and leaves some out. The table has roughly 200,000 clones, roughly 84% seen once. This CDR3 is 14 amino acids long. Trimming cost V 5 bases and J 6 bases, with 16 bases left between them. Germline V gene data show CDR1 as SEHNR and CDR2 as FQNEAQ (reference sequence). The specimen was PBMCs or T cells enriched from blood (not recorded which). The chain employs TRBV7-9 and TRBJ1-1; the D gene is possibly TRBD1 (6 bases). The TCR sequence derives from a man aged 25 to 45 in a cohort exposed to, infected with or recovered from COVID-19 (not recorded which). The CDR3 DNA follows: TGTGCCAGCAGCCAAACGGCAGGGGTGGCTGAAGCTTTCTTT. It codes for CASSQTAGVAEAFF.